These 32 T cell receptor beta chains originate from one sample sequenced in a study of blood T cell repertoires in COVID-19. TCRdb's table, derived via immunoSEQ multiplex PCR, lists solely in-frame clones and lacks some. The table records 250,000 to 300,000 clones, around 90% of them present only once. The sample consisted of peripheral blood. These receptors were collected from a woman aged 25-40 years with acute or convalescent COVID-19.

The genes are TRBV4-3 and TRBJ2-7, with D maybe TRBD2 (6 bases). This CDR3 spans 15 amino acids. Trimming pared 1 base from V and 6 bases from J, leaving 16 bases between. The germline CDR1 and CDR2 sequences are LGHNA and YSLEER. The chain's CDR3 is CASSQGPGDFREQYF. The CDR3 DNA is TGCGCCAGCAGCCAAGGCCCGGGAGACTTCCGCGAGCAGTACTTC.

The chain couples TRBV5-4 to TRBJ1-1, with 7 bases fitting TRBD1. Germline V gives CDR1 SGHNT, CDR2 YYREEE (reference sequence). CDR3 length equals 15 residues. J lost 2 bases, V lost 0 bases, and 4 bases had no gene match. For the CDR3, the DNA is TGTGCCAGCAGCTTGGACAGGGGAGGTAACACTGAAGCTTTCTTT. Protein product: CASSLDRGGNTEAFF. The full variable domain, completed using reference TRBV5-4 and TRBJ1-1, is ETGVTQSPTHLIKTRGQQVTLRCSSQSGHNTVSWYQQALGQGPQFIFQYYREEENGRGNFPPRFSGLQFPNYSSELNVNALELDDSALYLCASSLDRGGNTEAFFGQGTRLTVV.

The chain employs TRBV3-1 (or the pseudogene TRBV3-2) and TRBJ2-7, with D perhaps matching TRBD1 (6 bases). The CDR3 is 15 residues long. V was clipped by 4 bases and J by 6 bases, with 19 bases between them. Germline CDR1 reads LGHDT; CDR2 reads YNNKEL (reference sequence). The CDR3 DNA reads TGTGCCAGCAGCCCCGGGACAACTCCTTCAAGCGAGCAGTACTTC. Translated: CASSPGTTPSSEQYF.

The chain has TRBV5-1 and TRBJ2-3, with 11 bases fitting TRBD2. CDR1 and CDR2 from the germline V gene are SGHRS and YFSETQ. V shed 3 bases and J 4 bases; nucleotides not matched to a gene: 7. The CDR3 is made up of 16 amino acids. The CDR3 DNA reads TGCGCCAGCAGCTATAATAGCGGGAGGGCCTCAGATACGCAGTATTTT. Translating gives CASSYNSGRASDTQYF.

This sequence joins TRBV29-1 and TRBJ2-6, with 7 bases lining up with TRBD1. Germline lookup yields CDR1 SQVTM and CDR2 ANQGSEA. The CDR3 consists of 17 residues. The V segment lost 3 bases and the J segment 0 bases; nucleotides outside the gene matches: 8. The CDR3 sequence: CSVDLWDSYSGANVLTF. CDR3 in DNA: TGCAGCGTTGATCTGTGGGACAGCTACTCTGGGGCCAACGTCCTGACTTTC.

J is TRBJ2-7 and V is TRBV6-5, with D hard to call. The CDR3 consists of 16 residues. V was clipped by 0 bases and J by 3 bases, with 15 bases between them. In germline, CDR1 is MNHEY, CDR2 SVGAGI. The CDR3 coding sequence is TGTGCCAGCAGTTACTCGATGGAGAAAGAGATCTACGAGCAGTACTTC. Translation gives CASSYSMEKEIYEQYF.

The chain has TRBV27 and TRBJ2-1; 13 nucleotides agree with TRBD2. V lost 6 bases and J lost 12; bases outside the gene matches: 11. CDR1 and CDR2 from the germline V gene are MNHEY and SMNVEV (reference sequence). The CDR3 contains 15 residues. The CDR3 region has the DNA TGTGCCAGCAGAACACTAGCGGGAGGGCCCGGAGGGCAGTTCTTC. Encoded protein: CASRTLAGGPGGQFF.

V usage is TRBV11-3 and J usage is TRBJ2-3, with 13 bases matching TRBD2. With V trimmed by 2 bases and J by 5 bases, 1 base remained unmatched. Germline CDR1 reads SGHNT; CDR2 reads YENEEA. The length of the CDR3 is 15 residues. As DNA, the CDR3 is TGTGCCAGCAGCTTAAGACTAGCGGGAGGAGATACGCAGTATTTT. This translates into CASSLRLAGGDTQYF.

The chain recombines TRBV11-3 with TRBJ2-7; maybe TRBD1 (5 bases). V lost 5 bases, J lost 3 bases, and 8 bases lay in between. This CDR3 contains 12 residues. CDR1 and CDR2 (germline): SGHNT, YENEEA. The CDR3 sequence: CASSPRDYEQYF. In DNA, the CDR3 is TGTGCCAGCAGCCCCAGGGACTACGAGCAGTACTTC.

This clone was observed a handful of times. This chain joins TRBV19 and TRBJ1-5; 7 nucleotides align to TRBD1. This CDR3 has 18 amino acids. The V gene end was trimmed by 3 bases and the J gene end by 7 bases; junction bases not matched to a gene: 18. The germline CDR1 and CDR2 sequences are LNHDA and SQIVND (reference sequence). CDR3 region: CASSISFDLTGIPQPQHF. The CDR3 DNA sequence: TGTGCCAGTAGTATTTCATTTGATCTGACAGGGATCCCCCAGCCCCAGCATTTT.

CDR3 residues: CASSSGQGTEAFF. CDR3 DNA sequence: TGTGCCAGCAGCTCGGGACAAGGGACTGAAGCTTTCTTT. V and J are TRBV7-3 and TRBJ1-1, with D possibly TRBD1 on 6 matching bases. Germline V gene lookup returns CDR1 SGHTA and CDR2 FQGTGA. This CDR3 region has 13 residues. V lost 4 bases, J lost 5 bases, and 11 bases lay in between. Full variable domain (outside the CDR3, taken from reference TRBV7-3 and TRBJ1-1): GAGVSQTPSNKVTEKGKYVELRCDPISGHTALYWYRQSLGQGPEFLIYFQGTGAADDSGLPNDRFFAVRPEGSVSTLKIQRTERGDSAVYLCASSSGQGTEAFFGQGTRLTVV.

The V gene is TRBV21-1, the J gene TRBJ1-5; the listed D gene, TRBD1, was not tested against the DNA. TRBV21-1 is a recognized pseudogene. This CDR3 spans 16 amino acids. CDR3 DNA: TGTGCCAGCAGCAAAGATCGACAGGGTGGCAATCAGCCCCAGCATTTT. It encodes CASSKDRQGGNQPQHF.

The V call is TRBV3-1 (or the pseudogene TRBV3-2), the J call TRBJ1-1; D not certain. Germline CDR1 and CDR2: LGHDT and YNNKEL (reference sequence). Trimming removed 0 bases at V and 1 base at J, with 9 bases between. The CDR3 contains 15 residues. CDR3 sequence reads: CASSQDLPQNTEAFF. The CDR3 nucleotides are TGTGCCAGCAGCCAAGATTTACCACAGAACACTGAAGCTTTCTTT.

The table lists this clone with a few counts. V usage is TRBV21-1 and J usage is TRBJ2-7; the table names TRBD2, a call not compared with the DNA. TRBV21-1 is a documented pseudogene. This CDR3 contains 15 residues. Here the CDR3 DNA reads TGTGCCAGCAGCAAGGCAGTCCGTTCCGGGACTCGTCCCAGCTTC. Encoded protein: CASSKAVRSGTRPSF.

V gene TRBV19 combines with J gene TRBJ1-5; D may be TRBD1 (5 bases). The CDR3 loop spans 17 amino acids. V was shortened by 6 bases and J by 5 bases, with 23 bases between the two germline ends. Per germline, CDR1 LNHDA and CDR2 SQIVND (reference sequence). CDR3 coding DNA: TGTGCCAGTAGGGTGAACCTAGGGGCCCGTCCCGATCAGCCCCAGCATTTT. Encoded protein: CASRVNLGARPDQPQHF.

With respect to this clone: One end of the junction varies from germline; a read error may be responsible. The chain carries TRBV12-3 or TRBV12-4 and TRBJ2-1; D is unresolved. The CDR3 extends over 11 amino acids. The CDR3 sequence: CASRLVGEQFF. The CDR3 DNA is TGTGCCAGCAGATTAGTCGGTGAGCAGTTCTTC.

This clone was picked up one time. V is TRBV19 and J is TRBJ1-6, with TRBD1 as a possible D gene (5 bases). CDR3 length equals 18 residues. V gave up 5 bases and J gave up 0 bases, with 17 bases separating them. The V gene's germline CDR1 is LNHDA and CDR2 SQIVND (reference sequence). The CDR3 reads CASSVSQGAGSYNSPLHF. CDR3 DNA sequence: TGTGCCAGTAGTGTCTCCCAGGGTGCTGGCTCCTATAATTCACCCCTCCACTTT.

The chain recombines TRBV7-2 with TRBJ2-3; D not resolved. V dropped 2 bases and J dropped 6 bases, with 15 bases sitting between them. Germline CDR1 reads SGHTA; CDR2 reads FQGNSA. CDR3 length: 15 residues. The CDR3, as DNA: TGTGCCAGCAGCTTATTGCGAGCAAGCAGGGATACGCAGTATTTT. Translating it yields CASSLLRASRDTQYF.

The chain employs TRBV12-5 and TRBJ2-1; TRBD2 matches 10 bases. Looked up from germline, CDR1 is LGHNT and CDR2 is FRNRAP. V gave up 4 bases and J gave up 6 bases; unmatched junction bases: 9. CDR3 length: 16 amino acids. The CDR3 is CASGSPAGGPPNEQFF. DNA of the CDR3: TGTGCTAGTGGTTCCCCAGCGGGAGGGCCACCCAATGAGCAGTTCTTC.

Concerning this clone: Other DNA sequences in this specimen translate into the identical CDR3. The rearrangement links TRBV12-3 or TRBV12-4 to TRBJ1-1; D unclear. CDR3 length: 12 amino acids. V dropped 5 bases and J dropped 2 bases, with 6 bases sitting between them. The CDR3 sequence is CASSPGNTEAFF. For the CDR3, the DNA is TGTGCCAGCAGTCCGGGAAACACTGAAGCTTTCTTT.

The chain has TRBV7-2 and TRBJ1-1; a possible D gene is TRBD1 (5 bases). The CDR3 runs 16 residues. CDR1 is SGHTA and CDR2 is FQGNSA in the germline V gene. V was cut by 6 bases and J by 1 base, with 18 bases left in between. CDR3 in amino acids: CASSQPGPGGNTEAFF. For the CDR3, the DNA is TGTGCCAGCAGTCAACCGGGCCCGGGGGGGAACACTGAAGCTTTCTTT.

As DNA, the CDR3 is TGTGCCAGCAGCGTAGCTCCGGGTTCACCCCTCCACTTT. This encodes CASSVAPGSPLHF. V is TRBV9 and J is TRBJ1-6; D remains unclear. The CDR3 sequence is 13 residues long. Per the germline V gene, CDR1 is SGDLS and CDR2 is YYNGEE. Trimming removed 0 bases from V and 9 bases from J, with 7 bases in between.

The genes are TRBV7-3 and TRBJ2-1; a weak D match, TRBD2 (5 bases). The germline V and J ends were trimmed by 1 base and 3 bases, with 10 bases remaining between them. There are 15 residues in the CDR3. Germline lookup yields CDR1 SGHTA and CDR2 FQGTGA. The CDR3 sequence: CASSLSPSSYNEQFF. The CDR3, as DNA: TGTGCCAGCAGCTTAAGCCCTAGCAGCTACAATGAGCAGTTCTTC.

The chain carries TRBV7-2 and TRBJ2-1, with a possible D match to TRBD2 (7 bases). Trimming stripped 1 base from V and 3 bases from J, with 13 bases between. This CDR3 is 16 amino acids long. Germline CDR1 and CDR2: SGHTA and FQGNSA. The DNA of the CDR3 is TGTGCCAGCAGCTTAGGATGGGGGGGCGACTACAATGAGCAGTTCTTC. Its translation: CASSLGWGGDYNEQFF. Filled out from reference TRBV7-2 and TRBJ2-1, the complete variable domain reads GAGVSQSPSNKVTEKGKDVELRCDPISGHTALYWYRQSLGQGLEFLIYFQGNSAPDKSGLPSDRFSAERTGGSVSTLTIQRTQQEDSAVYLCASSLGWGGDYNEQFFGPGTRLTVL.

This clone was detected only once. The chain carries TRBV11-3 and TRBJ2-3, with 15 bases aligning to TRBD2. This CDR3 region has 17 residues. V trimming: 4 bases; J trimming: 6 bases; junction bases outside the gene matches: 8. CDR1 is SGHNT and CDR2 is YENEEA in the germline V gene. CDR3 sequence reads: CASSYRTSGRARDTQYF. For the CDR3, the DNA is TGTGCCAGCAGCTATCGGACTAGCGGGAGGGCTAGGGATACGCAGTATTTT.

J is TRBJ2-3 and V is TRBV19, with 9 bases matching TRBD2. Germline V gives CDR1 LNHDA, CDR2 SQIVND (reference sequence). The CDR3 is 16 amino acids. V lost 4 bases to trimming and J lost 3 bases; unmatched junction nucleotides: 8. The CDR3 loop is CASSSGRAIRTDTQYF. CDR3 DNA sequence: TGTGCCAGTAGTAGCGGGAGGGCCATACGAACAGATACGCAGTATTTT.

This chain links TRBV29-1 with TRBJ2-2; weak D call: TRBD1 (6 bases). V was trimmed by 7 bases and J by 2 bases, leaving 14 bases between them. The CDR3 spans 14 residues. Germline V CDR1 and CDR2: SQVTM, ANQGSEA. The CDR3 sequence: CSGVRTVNTGELFF. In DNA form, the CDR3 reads TGCAGCGGAGTGAGGACAGTAAACACCGGGGAGCTGTTTTTT.

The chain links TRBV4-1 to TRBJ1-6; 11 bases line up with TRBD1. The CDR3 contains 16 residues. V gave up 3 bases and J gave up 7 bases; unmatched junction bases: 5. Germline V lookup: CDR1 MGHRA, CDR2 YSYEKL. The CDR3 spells CASSHLRTGGNSPLHF. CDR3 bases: TGCGCCAGCAGCCATCTCCGGACAGGGGGCAATTCACCCCTCCACTTT.

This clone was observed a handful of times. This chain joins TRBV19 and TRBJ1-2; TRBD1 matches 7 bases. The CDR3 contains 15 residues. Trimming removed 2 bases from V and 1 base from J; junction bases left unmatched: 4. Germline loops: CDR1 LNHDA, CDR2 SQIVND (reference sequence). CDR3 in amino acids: CASSIRQGINYGYTF. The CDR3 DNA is TGTGCCAGTAGTATAAGACAGGGAATTAACTATGGCTACACCTTC.

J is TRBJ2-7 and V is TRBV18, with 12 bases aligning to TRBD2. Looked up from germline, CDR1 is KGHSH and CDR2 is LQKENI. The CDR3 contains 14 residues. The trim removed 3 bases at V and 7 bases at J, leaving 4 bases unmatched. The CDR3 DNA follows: TGTGCCAGCTCACCCACGACTAGCGGGAGTGAGCAGTACTTC. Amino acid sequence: CASSPTTSGSEQYF.

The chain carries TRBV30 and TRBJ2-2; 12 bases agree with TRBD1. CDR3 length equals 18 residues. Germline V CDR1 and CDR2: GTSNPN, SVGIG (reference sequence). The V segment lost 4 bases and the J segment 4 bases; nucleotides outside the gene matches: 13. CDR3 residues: CAWTAPGQGARGTGELFF. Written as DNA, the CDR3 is TGTGCCTGGACCGCTCCGGGACAGGGGGCGCGCGGCACCGGGGAGCTGTTTTTT. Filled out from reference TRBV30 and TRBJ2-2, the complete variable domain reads SQTIHQWPATLVQPVGSPLSLECTVEGTSNPNLYWYRQAAGRGLQLLFYSVGIGQISSEVPQNLSASRPQDRQFILSSKKLLLSDSGFYLCAWTAPGQGARGTGELFFGEGSRLTVL.

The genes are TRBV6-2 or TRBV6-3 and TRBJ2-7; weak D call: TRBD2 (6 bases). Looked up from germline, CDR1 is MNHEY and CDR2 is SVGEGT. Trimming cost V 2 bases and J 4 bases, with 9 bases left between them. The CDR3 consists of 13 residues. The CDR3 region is CASSYRTKYEQYF. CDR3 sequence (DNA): TGTGCCAGCAGTTACCGGACTAAGTACGAGCAGTACTTC.